The 13 T cell receptor beta chains in this list originate from one sample, sequenced in a study of T cell clusters in autoimmune cytopenias. TRB was amplified by touch-down multiplex PCR, primer pools A and B combined. TCRdb re-called the multiplex PCR reads and gives one entry per CDR3 protein, without DNA. In all, the sample yields about 6,200 distinct CDR3 sequences. TRB amplification used approximately 250 ng of peripheral blood genomic DNA. The sequenced material came from peripheral blood. The source of these receptors is a human donor with an autoimmune cytopenia or autoimmune hepatitis (not recorded which).

The chain combines TRBV18 with TRBJ2-7; without DNA, the TCRdb call of TRBD2 cannot be checked. In germline, CDR1 is KGHSH, CDR2 LQKENI. This CDR3 is 19 amino acids long. The CDR3 protein is CASSPFLRTSGGRNYEQYF.

The chain is built from TRBV5-1 and TRBJ2-7. From germline, CDR1 is SGHRS and CDR2 YFSETQ. The CDR3 extends over 13 amino acids. This chain's CDR3 is CASSLEAAYEQYF.

Measured by frequency, this clonotype is medium-sized. This chain joins TRBV27 and TRBJ1-6. The CDR3 extends over 13 amino acids. Germline V gives CDR1 MNHEY, CDR2 SMNVEV (reference sequence). CDR3 region: CASSNTYNSPLHF.

This clonotype is classed as medium-sized by frequency. The chain is built from TRBV5-4 and TRBJ1-4; TCRdb's D call, TRBD1, is unchecked because there is no DNA. This CDR3 spans 13 amino acids. Looked up from germline, CDR1 is SGHNT and CDR2 is YYREEE (reference sequence). Here the CDR3 reads CASSRDTNEKLFF.

The chain employs TRBV7-3 and TRBJ2-6. Germline V gene data show CDR1 as SGHTA and CDR2 as FQGTGA. This CDR3 has 15 amino acids. CDR3 in amino acids: CASSLVGTGANVLTF.

This clonotype shows up as medium-sized by frequency. This sequence joins TRBV6-6 and TRBJ2-6; checking the TCRdb D call of TRBD1 is not possible without DNA. Germline CDR1 MNHNY, CDR2 SVGAGI (reference sequence). The CDR3 contains 16 residues. CDR3 in amino acids: CASTTGHLRGANVLTF.

This clonotype ranks as medium-sized in terms of frequency. This chain uses TRBV7-2 with TRBJ2-2. CDR1 is SGHTA and CDR2 is FQGNSA in the germline V gene. CDR3 length equals 13 residues. The CDR3 spells CASSEDGTGELFF.

Considering frequency, this clonotype is medium-sized (0.01 to 0.1%). The chain carries TRBV15 and TRBJ2-3; no DNA is available, so the TRBD2 call from TCRdb remains unchecked. The CDR3 loop spans 17 amino acids. Looked up from germline, CDR1 is LNHNV and CDR2 is YYDKDF (reference sequence). The CDR3 region is CATSRELGGPYTDTQYF. Using reference TRBV15 and TRBJ2-3 for the parts outside the CDR3, the full variable domain is DAMVIQNPRYQVTQFGKPVTLSCSQTLNHNVMYWYQQKSSQAPKLLFHYYDKDFNNEADTPDNFQSRRPNTSFCFLDIRSPGLGDTAMYLCATSRELGGPYTDTQYFGPGTRLTVL.

The CDR3 sequence is CASSFTQNNEQFF. The chain is built from TRBV12-3 or TRBV12-4 and TRBJ2-1. The CDR3 runs to 13 residues.

The CDR3 spells CASSLGSERQETQYF. The V and J genes are TRBV11-2 and TRBJ2-5. Germline CDR1 is SGHAT and CDR2 is FQNNGV. The CDR3 length is 15 residues.

The gene calls are TRBV5-3 and TRBJ1-1; the TRBD1 assignment by TCRdb is unverifiable without DNA. TRBV5-3 is an open reading frame whose function is uncertain. CDR3 length: 14 residues. This chain's CDR3 is CARSTGQGSPEAFF.

The CDR3 sequence is CASSPLGRDNYEQYF. The genes are TRBV11-2 and TRBJ2-7; without DNA, the TCRdb call of TRBD1 cannot be checked. Germline lookup yields CDR1 SGHAT and CDR2 FQNNGV. The CDR3 is 15 residues long.

The chain joins TRBV5-1 to TRBJ1-5. CDR1 and CDR2 from the germline V gene are SGHRS and YFSETQ. The CDR3 has 14 amino acids. Here the CDR3 reads CASSLEAGSQPQHF. The full variable domain, completed using reference TRBV5-1 and TRBJ1-5, is KAGVTQTPRYLIKTRGQQVTLSCSPISGHRSVSWYQQTPGQGLQFLFEYFSETQRNKGNFPGRFSGRQFSNSRSEMNVSTLELGDSALYLCASSLEAGSQPQHFGDGTRLSIL.